This T cell receptor (beta chain) was profiled in a study of cytomegalovirus exposure and HLA in healthy donors. Notes on the study in general: It was 150 to 200 TCR beta chains that were listed as cytomegalovirus-associated. Presence/absence analyses treated sequencing depth as roughly uniform across donors.

A note on this clone: Its antigen is not known.

Vbeta (60) and Jbeta (13) primers were used in the PCR. TCRdb's table, derived via immunoSEQ multiplex PCR, lists solely in-frame clones and lacks some. The sample yields approximately 150,000 clones, 75% to 90% seen once. The specimen sequenced was PBMCs. This clonotype was sampled from a human donor in good health.

CDR3: CASSLVGGAPGEQYF. The CDR3 coding sequence is TGTGCCAGCAGCTTAGTAGGGGGCGCTCCAGGGGAGCAGTACTTC. The chain has TRBV7-6 and TRBJ2-7; 7 bases map to TRBD1. The germline V gene encodes CDR1 SGHVS and CDR2 FNYEAQ. The CDR3 extends over 15 amino acids. J lost 7 bases, V lost 1 base, and 10 bases had no gene match.